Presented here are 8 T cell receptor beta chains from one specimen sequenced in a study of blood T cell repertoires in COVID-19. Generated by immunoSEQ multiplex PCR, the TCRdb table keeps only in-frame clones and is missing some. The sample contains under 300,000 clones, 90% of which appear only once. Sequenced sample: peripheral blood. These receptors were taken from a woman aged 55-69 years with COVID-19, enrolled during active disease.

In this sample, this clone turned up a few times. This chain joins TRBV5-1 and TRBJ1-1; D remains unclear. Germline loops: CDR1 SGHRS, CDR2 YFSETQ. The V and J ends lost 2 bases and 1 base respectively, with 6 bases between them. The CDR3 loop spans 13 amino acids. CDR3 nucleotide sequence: TGCGCCAGCAGCTTCGAGGGGAACACTGAAGCTTTCTTT. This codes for CASSFEGNTEAFF. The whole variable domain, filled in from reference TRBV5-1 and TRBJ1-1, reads KAGVTQTPRYLIKTRGQQVTLSCSPISGHRSVSWYQQTPGQGLQFLFEYFSETQRNKGNFPGRFSGRQFSNSRSEMNVSTLELGDSALYLCASSFEGNTEAFFGQGTRLTVV.

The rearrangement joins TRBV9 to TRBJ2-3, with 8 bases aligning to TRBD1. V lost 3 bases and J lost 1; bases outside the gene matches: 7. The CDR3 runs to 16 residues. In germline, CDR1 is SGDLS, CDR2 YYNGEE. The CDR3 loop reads CASSGRTGYGTDTQYF. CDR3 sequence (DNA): TGTGCCAGCAGCGGACGGACAGGGTATGGCACAGATACGCAGTATTTT.

DNA for the CDR3: TGTGCCAGCAGCCTGGGGGGGGATACGCAGTATTTT. Protein: CASSLGGDTQYF. The gene calls are TRBV9 and TRBJ2-3; 7 bases map to TRBD2. CDR3 length: 12 amino acids. CDR1 and CDR2 from the germline V gene are SGDLS and YYNGEE. V shed 4 bases and J 6 bases; nucleotides not matched to a gene: 2. The full variable domain, in which reference TRBV9 and TRBJ2-3 provide the parts outside the CDR3, is DSGVTQTPKHLITATGQRVTLRCSPRSGDLSVYWYQQSLDQGLQFLIQYYNGEERAKGNILERFSAQQFPDLHSELNLSSLELGDSALYFCASSLGGDTQYFGPGTRLTVL.

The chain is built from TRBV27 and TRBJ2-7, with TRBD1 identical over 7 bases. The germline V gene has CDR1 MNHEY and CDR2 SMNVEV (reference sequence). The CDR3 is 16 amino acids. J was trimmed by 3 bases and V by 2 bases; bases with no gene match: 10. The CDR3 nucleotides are TGTGCCAGCAGTTTAAGGGGGCTAGACCCGTTCTACGAGCAGTACTTC. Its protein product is CASSLRGLDPFYEQYF.

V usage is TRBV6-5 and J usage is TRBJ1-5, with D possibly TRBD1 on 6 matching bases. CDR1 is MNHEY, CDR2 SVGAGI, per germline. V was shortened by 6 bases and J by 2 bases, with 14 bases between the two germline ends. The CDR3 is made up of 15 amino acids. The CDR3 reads CASRNQGWGNQPQHF. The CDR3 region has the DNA TGTGCCAGCAGGAACCAGGGGTGGGGCAATCAGCCCCAGCATTTT.

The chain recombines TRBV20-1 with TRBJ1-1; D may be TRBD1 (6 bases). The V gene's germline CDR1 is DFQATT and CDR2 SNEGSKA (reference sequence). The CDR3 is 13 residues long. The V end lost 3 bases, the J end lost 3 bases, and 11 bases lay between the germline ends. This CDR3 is CSASGAGDTEAFF. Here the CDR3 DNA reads TGCAGTGCTAGTGGGGCAGGGGACACTGAAGCTTTCTTT.

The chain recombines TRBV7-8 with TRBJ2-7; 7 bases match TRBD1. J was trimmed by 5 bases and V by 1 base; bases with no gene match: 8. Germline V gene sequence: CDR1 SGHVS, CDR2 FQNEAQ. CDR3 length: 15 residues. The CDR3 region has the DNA TGTGCCAGCAGCTTAGAGACAGGGAGAATCGACGAGCAGTACTTC. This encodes CASSLETGRIDEQYF.

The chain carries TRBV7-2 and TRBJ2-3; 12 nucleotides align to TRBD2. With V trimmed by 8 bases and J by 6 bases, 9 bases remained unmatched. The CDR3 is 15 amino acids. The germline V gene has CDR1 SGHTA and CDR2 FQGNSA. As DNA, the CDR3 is TGTGCCAGCTACTCTAGCGGGGGGGCCGGGGATACGCAGTATTTT. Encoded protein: CASYSSGGAGDTQYF.